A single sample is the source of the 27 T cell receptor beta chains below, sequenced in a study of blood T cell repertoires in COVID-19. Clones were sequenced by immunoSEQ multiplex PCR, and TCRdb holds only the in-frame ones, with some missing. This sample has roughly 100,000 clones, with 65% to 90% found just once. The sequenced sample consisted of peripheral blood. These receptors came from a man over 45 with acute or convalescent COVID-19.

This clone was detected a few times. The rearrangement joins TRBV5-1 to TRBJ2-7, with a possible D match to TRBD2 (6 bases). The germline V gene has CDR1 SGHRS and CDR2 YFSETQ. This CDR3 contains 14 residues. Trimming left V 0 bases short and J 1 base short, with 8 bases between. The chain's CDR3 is CASSLGRESYEQYF. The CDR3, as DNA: TGCGCCAGCAGCTTGGGTCGGGAGTCCTACGAGCAGTACTTC.

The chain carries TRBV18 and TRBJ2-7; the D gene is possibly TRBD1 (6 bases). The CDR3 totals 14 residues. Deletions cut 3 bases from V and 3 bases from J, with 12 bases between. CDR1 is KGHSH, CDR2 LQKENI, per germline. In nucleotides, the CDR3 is TGTGCCAGCTCACCCTCGGACAGTCTCTACGAGCAGTACTTC. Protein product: CASSPSDSLYEQYF.

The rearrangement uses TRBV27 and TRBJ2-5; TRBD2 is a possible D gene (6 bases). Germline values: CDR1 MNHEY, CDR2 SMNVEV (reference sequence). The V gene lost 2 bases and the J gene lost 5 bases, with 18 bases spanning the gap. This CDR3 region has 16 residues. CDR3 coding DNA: TGTGCCAGCAGTTTAGGGAGGCCAGTCTACTCGGAGACCCAGTACTTC. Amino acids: CASSLGRPVYSETQYF.

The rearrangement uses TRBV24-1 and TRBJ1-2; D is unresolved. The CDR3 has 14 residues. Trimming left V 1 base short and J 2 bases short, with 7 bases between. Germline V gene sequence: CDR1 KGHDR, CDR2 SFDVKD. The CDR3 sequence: CATSDFTQNYGYTF. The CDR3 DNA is TGTGCCACCAGTGATTTTACGCAGAACTATGGCTACACCTTC.

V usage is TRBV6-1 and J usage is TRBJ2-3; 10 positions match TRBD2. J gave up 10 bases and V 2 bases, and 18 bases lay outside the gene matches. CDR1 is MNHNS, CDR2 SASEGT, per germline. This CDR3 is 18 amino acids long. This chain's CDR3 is CASSESPTSPSGRAAQYF. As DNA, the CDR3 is TGTGCCAGCAGTGAATCTCCCACCTCCCCTAGCGGGAGAGCAGCGCAGTATTTT.

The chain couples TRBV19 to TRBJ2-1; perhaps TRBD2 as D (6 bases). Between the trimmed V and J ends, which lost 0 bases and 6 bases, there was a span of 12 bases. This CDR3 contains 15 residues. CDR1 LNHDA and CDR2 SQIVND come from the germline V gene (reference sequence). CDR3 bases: TGTGCCAGTAGTATAGATGACGGGGGAGGCAATGAGCAGTTCTTC. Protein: CASSIDDGGGNEQFF. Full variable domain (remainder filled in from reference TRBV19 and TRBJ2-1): DGGITQSPKYLFRKEGQNVTLSCEQNLNHDAMYWYRQDPGQGLRLIYYSQIVNDFQKGDIAEGYSVSREKKESFPLTVTSAQKNPTAFYLCASSIDDGGGNEQFFGPGTRLTVL.

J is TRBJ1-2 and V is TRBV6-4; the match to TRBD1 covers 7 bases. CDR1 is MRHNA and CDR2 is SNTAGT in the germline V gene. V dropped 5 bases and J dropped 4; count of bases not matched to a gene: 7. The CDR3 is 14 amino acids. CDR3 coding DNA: TGTGCCAGCAGTCCGGACAGGCTCGGCTATGGCTACACCTTC. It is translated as CASSPDRLGYGYTF.

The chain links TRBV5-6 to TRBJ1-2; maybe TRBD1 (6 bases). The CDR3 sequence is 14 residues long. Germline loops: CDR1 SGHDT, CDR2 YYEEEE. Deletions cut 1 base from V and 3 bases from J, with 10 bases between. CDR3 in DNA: TGTGCCAGCAGCTTGCAGGGGAATCACTATGGCTACACCTTC. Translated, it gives CASSLQGNHYGYTF.

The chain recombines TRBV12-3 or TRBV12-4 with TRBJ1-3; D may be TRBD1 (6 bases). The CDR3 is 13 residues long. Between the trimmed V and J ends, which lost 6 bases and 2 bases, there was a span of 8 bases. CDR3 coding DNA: TGTGCCAGCAGCCGGACAGCTGGAAACACCATATATTTT. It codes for CASSRTAGNTIYF.

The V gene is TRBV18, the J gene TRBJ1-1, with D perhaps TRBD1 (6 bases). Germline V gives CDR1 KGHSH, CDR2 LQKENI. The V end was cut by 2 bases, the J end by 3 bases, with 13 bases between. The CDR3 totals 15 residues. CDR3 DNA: TGTGCCAGCTCACCAAGGGGCAGGGGATACACTGAAGCTTTCTTT. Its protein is CASSPRGRGYTEAFF.

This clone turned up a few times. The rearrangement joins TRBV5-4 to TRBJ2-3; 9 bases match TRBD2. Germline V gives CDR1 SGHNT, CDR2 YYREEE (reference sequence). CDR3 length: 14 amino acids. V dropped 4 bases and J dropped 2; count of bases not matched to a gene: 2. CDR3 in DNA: TGTGCCAGCAGCCTGGGACTAGCCACAGATACGCAGTATTTT. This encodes CASSLGLATDTQYF.

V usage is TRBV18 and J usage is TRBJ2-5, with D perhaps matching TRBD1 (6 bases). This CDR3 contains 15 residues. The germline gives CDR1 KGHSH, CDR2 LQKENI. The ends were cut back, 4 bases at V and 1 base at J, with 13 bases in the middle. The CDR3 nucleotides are TGTGCCAGCTCACTTATGGACAGTTTCCAAGAGACCCAGTACTTC. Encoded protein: CASSLMDSFQETQYF.

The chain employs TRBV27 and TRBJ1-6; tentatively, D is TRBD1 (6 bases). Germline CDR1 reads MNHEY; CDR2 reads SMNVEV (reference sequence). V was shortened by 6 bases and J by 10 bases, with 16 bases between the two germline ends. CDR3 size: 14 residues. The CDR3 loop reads CASRARDMRSPLHF. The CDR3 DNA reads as TGTGCCAGCAGGGCCAGGGACATGAGGTCACCCCTCCACTTT.

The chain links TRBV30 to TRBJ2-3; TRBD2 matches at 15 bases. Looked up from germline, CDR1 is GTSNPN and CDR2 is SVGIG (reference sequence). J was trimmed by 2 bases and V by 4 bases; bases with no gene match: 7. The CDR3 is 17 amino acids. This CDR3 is CAWNRGLAGGLTDTQYF. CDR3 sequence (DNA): TGTGCCTGGAACAGGGGACTAGCGGGAGGACTCACAGATACGCAGTATTTT. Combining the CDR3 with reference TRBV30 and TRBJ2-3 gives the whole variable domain SQTIHQWPATLVQPVGSPLSLECTVEGTSNPNLYWYRQAAGRGLQLLFYSVGIGQISSEVPQNLSASRPQDRQFILSSKKLLLSDSGFYLCAWNRGLAGGLTDTQYFGPGTRLTVL.

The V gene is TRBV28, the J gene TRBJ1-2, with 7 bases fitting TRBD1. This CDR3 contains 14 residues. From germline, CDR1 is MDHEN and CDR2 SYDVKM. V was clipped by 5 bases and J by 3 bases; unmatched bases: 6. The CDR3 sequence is CASSDRVRDYGYTF. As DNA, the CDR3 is TGTGCCAGCAGTGACAGGGTGCGGGACTATGGCTACACCTTC.

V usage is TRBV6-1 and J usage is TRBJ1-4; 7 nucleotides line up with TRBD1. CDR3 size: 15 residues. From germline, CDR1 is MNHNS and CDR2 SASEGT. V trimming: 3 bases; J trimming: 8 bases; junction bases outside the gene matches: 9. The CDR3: CASSEIRTGGEKLFF. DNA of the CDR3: TGTGCCAGCAGTGAGATAAGGACAGGTGGGGAAAAACTGTTTTTT.

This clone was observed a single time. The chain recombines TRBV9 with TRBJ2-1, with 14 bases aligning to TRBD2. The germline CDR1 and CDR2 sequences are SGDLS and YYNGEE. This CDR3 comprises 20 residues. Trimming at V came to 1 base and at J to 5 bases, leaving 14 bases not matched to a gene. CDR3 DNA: TGTGCCAGCAGCGTACCCACCGGGACTAGCGGGGGCTTGACTGACAATGAGCAGTTCTTC. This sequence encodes CASSVPTGTSGGLTDNEQFF.

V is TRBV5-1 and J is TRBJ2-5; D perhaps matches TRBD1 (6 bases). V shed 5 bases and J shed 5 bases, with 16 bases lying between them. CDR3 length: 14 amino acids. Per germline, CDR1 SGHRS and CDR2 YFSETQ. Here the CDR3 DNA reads TGCGCCAGCAGAAGCTGGACAGCCGCGGAGACCCAGTACTTC. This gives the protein CASRSWTAAETQYF.

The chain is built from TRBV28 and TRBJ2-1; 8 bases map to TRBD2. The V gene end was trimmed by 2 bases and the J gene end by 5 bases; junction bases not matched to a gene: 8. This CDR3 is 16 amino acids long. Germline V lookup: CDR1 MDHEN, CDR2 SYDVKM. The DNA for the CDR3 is TGTGCCAGCAGTTTACTAGCGGGTATCCTCCACAATGAGCAGTTCTTC. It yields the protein CASSLLAGILHNEQFF. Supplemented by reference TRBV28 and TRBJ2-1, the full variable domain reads DVKVTQSSRYLVKRTGEKVFLECVQDMDHENMFWYRQDPGLGLRLIYFSYDVKMKEKGDIPEGYSVSREKKERFSLILESASTNQTSMYLCASSLLAGILHNEQFFGPGTRLTVL.

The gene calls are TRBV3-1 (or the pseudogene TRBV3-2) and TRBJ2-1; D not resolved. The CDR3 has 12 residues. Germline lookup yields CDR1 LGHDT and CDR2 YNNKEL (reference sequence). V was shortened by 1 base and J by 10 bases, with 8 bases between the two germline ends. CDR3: CASSQGAQEQFF. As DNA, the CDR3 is TGTGCCAGCAGCCAAGGTGCTCAGGAGCAGTTCTTC.

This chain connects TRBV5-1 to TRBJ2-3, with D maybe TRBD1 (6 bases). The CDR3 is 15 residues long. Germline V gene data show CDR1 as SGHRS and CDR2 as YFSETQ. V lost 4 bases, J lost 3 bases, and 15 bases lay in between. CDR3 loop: CASSPPSGVTDTQYF. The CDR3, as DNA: TGCGCCAGCAGCCCCCCCTCAGGGGTTACAGATACGCAGTATTTT. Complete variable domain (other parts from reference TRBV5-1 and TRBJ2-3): KAGVTQTPRYLIKTRGQQVTLSCSPISGHRSVSWYQQTPGQGLQFLFEYFSETQRNKGNFPGRFSGRQFSNSRSEMNVSTLELGDSALYLCASSPPSGVTDTQYFGPGTRLTVL.

This CDR3 is CASSPSAGAANSPLHF. The DNA of the CDR3 is TGTGCCAGCAGCCCCTCGGCGGGGGCAGCTAATTCACCCCTCCACTTT. The chain combines TRBV5-5 with TRBJ1-6, with D possibly TRBD1 on 6 matching bases. The CDR3 totals 16 residues. V lost 4 bases and J 6 bases, leaving 17 bases between the germline ends. CDR1 is SGHKS, CDR2 YYEKEE, per germline (reference sequence).

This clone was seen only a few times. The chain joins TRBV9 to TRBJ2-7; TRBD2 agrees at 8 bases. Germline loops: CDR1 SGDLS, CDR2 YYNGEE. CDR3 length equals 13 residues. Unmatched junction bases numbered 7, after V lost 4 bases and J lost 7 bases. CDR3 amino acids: CASSPSGGQEQYF. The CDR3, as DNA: TGTGCCAGCAGCCCGTCGGGGGGGCAGGAGCAGTACTTC.

CDR3 DNA sequence: TGTGCCAGCAGCTTAGTTGAGGGTCAAGAGACCCAGTACTTC. This sequence encodes CASSLVEGQETQYF. This rearrangement joins TRBV11-2 to TRBJ2-5; D is possibly TRBD2 (5 bases). Germline loops: CDR1 SGHAT, CDR2 FQNNGV. The CDR3 totals 14 residues. Trimming shortened V by 1 base and J by 2 bases, and 8 bases separated the two germline ends.

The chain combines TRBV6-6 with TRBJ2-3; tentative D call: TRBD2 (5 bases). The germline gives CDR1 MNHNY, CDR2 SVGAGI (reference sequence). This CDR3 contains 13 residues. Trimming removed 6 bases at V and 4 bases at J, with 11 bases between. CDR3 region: CASRRLRADTQYF. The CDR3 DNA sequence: TGTGCCAGCAGGCGACTAAGAGCAGATACGCAGTATTTT.

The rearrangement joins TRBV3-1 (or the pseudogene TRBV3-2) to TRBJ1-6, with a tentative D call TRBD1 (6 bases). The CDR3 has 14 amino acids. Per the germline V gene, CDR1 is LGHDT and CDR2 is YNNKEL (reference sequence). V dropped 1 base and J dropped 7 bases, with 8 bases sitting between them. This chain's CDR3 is CASSQVRGNSPLHF. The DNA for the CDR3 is TGTGCCAGCAGCCAAGTAAGGGGGAATTCACCCCTCCACTTT.

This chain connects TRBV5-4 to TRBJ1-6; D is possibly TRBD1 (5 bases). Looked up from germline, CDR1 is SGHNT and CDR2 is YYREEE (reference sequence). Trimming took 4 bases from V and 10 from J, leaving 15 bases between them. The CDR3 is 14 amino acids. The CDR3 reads CASSPAGGNSPLHF. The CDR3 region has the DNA TGTGCCAGCAGCCCGGCGGGGGGTAACTCACCCCTCCACTTT.